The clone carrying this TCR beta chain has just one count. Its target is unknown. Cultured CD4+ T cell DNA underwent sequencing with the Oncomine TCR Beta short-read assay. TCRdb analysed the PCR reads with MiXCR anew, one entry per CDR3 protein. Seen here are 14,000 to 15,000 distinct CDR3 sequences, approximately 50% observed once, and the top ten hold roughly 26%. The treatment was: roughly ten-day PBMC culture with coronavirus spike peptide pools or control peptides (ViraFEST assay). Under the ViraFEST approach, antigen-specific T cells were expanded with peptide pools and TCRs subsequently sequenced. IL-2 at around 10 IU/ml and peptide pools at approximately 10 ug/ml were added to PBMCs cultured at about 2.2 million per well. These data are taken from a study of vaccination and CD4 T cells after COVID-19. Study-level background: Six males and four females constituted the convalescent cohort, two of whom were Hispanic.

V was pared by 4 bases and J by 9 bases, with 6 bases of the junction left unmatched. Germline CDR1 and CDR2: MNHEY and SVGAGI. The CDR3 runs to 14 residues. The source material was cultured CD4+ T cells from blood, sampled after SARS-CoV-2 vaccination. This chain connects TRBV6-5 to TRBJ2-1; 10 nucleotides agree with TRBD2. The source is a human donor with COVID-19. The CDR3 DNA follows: TGTGCCAGCAGTTCCAGCGGGGGGGCCGGTGAGCAGTTCTTC. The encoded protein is CASSSSGGAGEQFF.